These T cell receptor beta chains were read from a single sample in a study of beta chain features in type 1 diabetes. Sequenced by immunoSEQ multiplex PCR; TCRdb stores in-frame clones only, minus some. The sample carries 350,000 to 450,000 clones, about 15% recorded once. The specimen sequenced was naive CD4+ T cells from blood. These receptor sequences come from a young man in good health. Each CDR3 is given with its conserved first and last residue. A D gene is named only where the DNA matches it firmly. Clone sizes are given selectively: once, few, many, or a class where the clone is expanded.

CDR3nt: TGCAGCGTGCACCAAGAGACCCAGTACTTC; CDR3aa: CSVHQETQYF; abundance: many; d_gene: -; v_gene: TRBV29-1; j_gene: TRBJ2-5
CDR3nt: TGTGCCAGCAGCCATTTAGCGGGAGGGCCAGAAGAGCAGTTCTTC; CDR3aa: CASSHLAGGPEEQFF; abundance: -; d_gene: TRBD2; v_gene: TRBV7-9; j_gene: TRBJ2-1
CDR3nt: TGTGCCAGCAGCCAAGATCTGGATATAGGGGACCAAGAGACCCAGTACTTC; CDR3aa: CASSQDLDIGDQETQYF; abundance: few; d_gene: -; v_gene: TRBV14; j_gene: TRBJ2-5
CDR3nt: TGTGCCAGCAGCGTTGGGACTAGCGGGGAAACAGATACGCAGTATTTT; CDR3aa: CASSVGTSGETDTQYF; abundance: few; d_gene: TRBD2; v_gene: TRBV9; j_gene: TRBJ2-3
CDR3nt: TGTGCCAGCAGCCTTAGCGGGAGGAGCACAGATACGCAGTATTTT; CDR3aa: CASSLSGRSTDTQYF; abundance: -; d_gene: TRBD2; v_gene: TRBV7-9; j_gene: TRBJ2-3
CDR3nt: TGTGCCAGCAGCCTGTTGCGAGGCGCAGATACGCAGTATTTT; CDR3aa: CASSLLRGADTQYF; abundance: few; d_gene: -; v_gene: TRBV11-2; j_gene: TRBJ2-3
CDR3nt: TGTGCCAGCTCACCAGAGGGCGGGAAGCCCTATGGCTACACCTTC; CDR3aa: CASSPEGGKPYGYTF; abundance: -; d_gene: -; v_gene: TRBV18; j_gene: TRBJ1-2
CDR3nt: TGCGCCAGCAGCCAAGACGGGAGAAGGGAGACCGGGGAGCTGTTTTTT; CDR3aa: CASSQDGRRETGELFF; abundance: -; d_gene: -; v_gene: TRBV4-1; j_gene: TRBJ2-2
CDR3nt: TGTGCTAGTGGTTTGGCACTCACAGGGGTCGGGACTGAAGCTTTCTTT; CDR3aa: CASGLALTGVGTEAFF; abundance: -; d_gene: TRBD1; v_gene: TRBV12-5; j_gene: TRBJ1-1
CDR3nt: TGTGCCAGCAGCCCCGTGACTAGCGGGAGATTCAATGAGCAGTTCTTC; CDR3aa: CASSPVTSGRFNEQFF; abundance: many; d_gene: TRBD2; v_gene: TRBV28; j_gene: TRBJ2-1
CDR3nt: TGTGCCAGCAGCACCGATAGCGGGTTGCGCTACGAGCAGTACTTC; CDR3aa: CASSTDSGLRYEQYF; abundance: -; d_gene: TRBD2; v_gene: TRBV7-2; j_gene: TRBJ2-7
CDR3nt: TGTGCCAGCAGTGAGGTGGGACTAGCTCCGTATTTT; CDR3aa: CASSEVGLAPYF; abundance: -; d_gene: TRBD2; v_gene: TRBV2; j_gene: TRBJ2-3
CDR3nt: TGCAGCGTTAAAGGGGGTAGCACAGATACGCAGTATTTT; CDR3aa: CSVKGGSTDTQYF; abundance: few; d_gene: -; v_gene: TRBV29-1; j_gene: TRBJ2-3
CDR3nt: TGCGCCAGCAGCTTAGGCCCTCGGGGCACAGATACGCAGTATTTT; CDR3aa: CASSLGPRGTDTQYF; abundance: -; d_gene: -; v_gene: TRBV5-1; j_gene: TRBJ2-3
CDR3nt: TGCAGCTCAGGGAACACTGAAGCTTTCTTT; CDR3aa: CSSGNTEAFF; abundance: -; d_gene: -; v_gene: TRBV29-1; j_gene: TRBJ1-1
CDR3nt: TGTGCCAGTAGTATGGCTAGCGGGAGACGGGAGACCCAGTACTTC; CDR3aa: CASSMASGRRETQYF; abundance: -; d_gene: TRBD2; v_gene: TRBV19; j_gene: TRBJ2-5
CDR3nt: TGTGCCAGCAGCCCGGGACTCGCCCCCACGCAGTATTTT; CDR3aa: CASSPGLAPTQYF; abundance: -; d_gene: -; v_gene: TRBV7-9; j_gene: TRBJ2-3
CDR3nt: TGTGCCAGCAGCGAAGGGGGCTGGGGCTACACCTTC; CDR3aa: CASSEGGWGYTF; abundance: -; d_gene: TRBD1; v_gene: TRBV9; j_gene: TRBJ1-2
CDR3nt: TGTGCCAGCAGCGTAGCTACGAAGTCGGTGGGAGACACTGAAGCTTTCTTT; CDR3aa: CASSVATKSVGDTEAFF; abundance: -; d_gene: -; v_gene: TRBV9; j_gene: TRBJ1-1
CDR3nt: TGTGCCAGCAGTCCTAGATCCCGGGTCCCGGTGAGGAATGAGCAGTTCTTC; CDR3aa: CASSPRSRVPVRNEQFF; abundance: -; d_gene: -; v_gene: TRBV5-4; j_gene: TRBJ2-1
CDR3nt: TGTGCCAGCAGCCAAGCGGGACTAGCGGGGGGAAATGAGCAGTTCTTC; CDR3aa: CASSQAGLAGGNEQFF; abundance: few; d_gene: TRBD2; v_gene: TRBV16; j_gene: TRBJ2-1
CDR3nt: TGTGCCAGCAGCCAGGCTAACAGGGACACTGAAGCTTTCTTT; CDR3aa: CASSQANRDTEAFF; abundance: -; d_gene: -; v_gene: TRBV4-2; j_gene: TRBJ1-1
CDR3nt: TGTGCCAGCAGCTCTAAACAGGTCACGAGCACAGATACGCAGTATTTT; CDR3aa: CASSSKQVTSTDTQYF; abundance: -; d_gene: -; v_gene: TRBV5-4; j_gene: TRBJ2-3
CDR3nt: TGCGCCAGCAGCTTAAATGCGGTCCAAGAGACCCAGTACTTC; CDR3aa: CASSLNAVQETQYF; abundance: -; d_gene: -; v_gene: TRBV5-1; j_gene: TRBJ2-5
CDR3nt: TGTGCCAGCAGCTTCCCTAGCGGGGGGTCGGAGACCCAGTACTTC; CDR3aa: CASSFPSGGSETQYF; abundance: few; d_gene: TRBD2; v_gene: TRBV5-6; j_gene: TRBJ2-5